These 21 T cell receptor beta chains originate from one sample sequenced in a study of OX40 agonist ivuxolimab in advanced cancers. Method: immunoSEQ multiplex PCR; TCRdb's copy keeps in-frame clones and lacks some. The sample includes some 100,000 clones, around 91% of them seen just once. Sample: CD4+ or CD8+ T cells sorted from blood, taken in a trial of the OX40 agonist ivuxolimab. The receptors shown here come from an adult with an advanced solid tumor such as melanoma, head and neck, liver or kidney cancer.

This chain joins TRBV5-1 and TRBJ2-3, with a tentative D call TRBD1 (5 bases). The CDR3 contains 16 residues. Germline V gene data show CDR1 as SGHRS and CDR2 as YFSETQ. Deletions cut 5 bases from V and 0 bases from J, with 16 bases between. Written as DNA, the CDR3 is TGCGCCAGCAGATACGACAGACCCCATAGCACAGATACGCAGTATTTT. This gives the protein CASRYDRPHSTDTQYF. Full variable domain (outside the CDR3, taken from reference TRBV5-1 and TRBJ2-3): KAGVTQTPRYLIKTRGQQVTLSCSPISGHRSVSWYQQTPGQGLQFLFEYFSETQRNKGNFPGRFSGRQFSNSRSEMNVSTLELGDSALYLCASRYDRPHSTDTQYFGPGTRLTVL.

The V call is TRBV6-6, the J call TRBJ2-7; no reliable D call. V lost 2 bases and J 3 bases, leaving 8 bases between the germline ends. The CDR3 is made up of 13 amino acids. Germline-derived CDR1 and CDR2 are MNHNY and SVGAGI (reference sequence). The CDR3 bases are TGTGCCAGCAGTTACCAGACAAACTACGAGCAGTACTTC. This codes for CASSYQTNYEQYF.

This chain links TRBV9 with TRBJ1-5; D remains ambiguous. The CDR3 has 18 amino acids. The germline CDR1 and CDR2 sequences are SGDLS and YYNGEE. Trimming left V 0 bases short and J 7 bases short, with 23 bases between. Here the CDR3 reads CASSVVWARARRNQPQHF. The CDR3 DNA sequence: TGTGCCAGCAGCGTAGTTTGGGCGAGGGCACGACGAAACCAGCCCCAGCATTTT.

CDR3 DNA: TGTGCCAGTAGTTCCCGGACAGTATCAAAAGAGACCCAGTACTTC. This encodes CASSSRTVSKETQYF. The rearrangement uses TRBV19 and TRBJ2-5; tentatively, D is TRBD1 (6 bases). Looked up from germline, CDR1 is LNHDA and CDR2 is SQIVND (reference sequence). The ends were cut back, 5 bases at V and 3 bases at J, with 16 bases in the middle. The CDR3 contains 15 residues.

This sequence joins TRBV6-1 and TRBJ2-7; D remains ambiguous. Per germline, CDR1 MNHNS and CDR2 SASEGT. This CDR3 contains 15 residues. The V end was cut by 7 bases, the J end by 1 base, with 17 bases between. CDR3 sequence (DNA): TGTGCCAGCACCGCGGTGGGTGACCCTTCCTACGAGCAGTACTTC. Protein: CASTAVGDPSYEQYF.

The chain has TRBV5-1 and TRBJ1-5; D is unresolved. The CDR3 length is 15 residues. CDR1 is SGHRS, CDR2 YFSETQ, per germline. V dropped 0 bases and J dropped 0 bases, with 7 bases sitting between them. The DNA for the CDR3 is TGCGCCAGCAGCTTGGGAGGAATTAGCAATCAGCCCCAGCATTTT. Its protein product is CASSLGGISNQPQHF.

The rearrangement uses TRBV19 and TRBJ2-3; tentative D call: TRBD2 (6 bases). This CDR3 region has 15 residues. From germline, CDR1 is LNHDA and CDR2 SQIVND (reference sequence). V was pared by 4 bases and J by 2 bases, with 13 bases between. Written as DNA, the CDR3 is TGTGCCAGTAGTAGGGCTGGGAGGTCCACAGATACGCAGTATTTT. Translation gives CASSRAGRSTDTQYF.

The V and J genes are TRBV6-4 and TRBJ2-1, with TRBD2 identical over 13 bases. The CDR3 length is 16 residues. The V and J ends lost 5 bases and 9 bases, in that order; junction bases with no gene match: 10. In germline, CDR1 is MRHNA, CDR2 SNTAGT. The CDR3 bases are TGTGCCAGCAGTCCCCGGGCGACTAGCGGGAGGAGTGAGCAGTTCTTC. Encoded protein: CASSPRATSGRSEQFF.

The chain joins TRBV7-8 to TRBJ1-6; no clear D. The CDR3 runs to 13 residues. The V gene's germline CDR1 is SGHVS and CDR2 FQNEAQ. V lost 4 bases and J lost 9, with 10 bases in between. CDR3 in DNA: TGTGCCAGCAGCTCCCGGCGGGGTTCACCCCTCCACTTT. It specifies CASSSRRGSPLHF.

J is TRBJ2-1 and V is TRBV6-6, with D unresolved. Looked up from germline, CDR1 is MNHNY and CDR2 is SVGAGI (reference sequence). V shed 0 bases and J shed 3 bases, with 9 bases lying between them. There are 15 residues in the CDR3. The CDR3 bases are TGTGCCAGCAGTTACTCGATGGCAGTCTACAATGAGCAGTTCTTC. Translated, it gives CASSYSMAVYNEQFF.

The rearrangement joins TRBV5-4 to TRBJ2-3; TRBD2 matches 12 bases. This CDR3 has 16 amino acids. Germline values: CDR1 SGHNT, CDR2 YYREEE (reference sequence). The V and J ends lost 4 bases and 3 bases, in that order; junction bases with no gene match: 6. CDR3: CASSPPGLAGTDTQYF. The CDR3 coding sequence is TGTGCCAGCAGCCCCCCCGGACTAGCGGGGACAGATACGCAGTATTTT.

This chain joins TRBV5-1 and TRBJ1-2, with D unclear. V was cut by 4 bases and J by 0 bases, with 13 bases left in between. Germline assignment: CDR1 SGHRS and CDR2 YFSETQ. There are 15 residues in the CDR3. CDR3 in DNA: TGCGCCAGCAGCCCGGGTCAGGCAACTAACTATGGCTACACCTTC. As protein: CASSPGQATNYGYTF.

The J gene is TRBJ2-5, the V gene TRBV6-1; 10 bases are shared with TRBD1. The V gene end was trimmed by 4 bases and the J gene end by 2 bases; junction bases not matched to a gene: 1. The CDR3 sequence is 14 residues long. CDR1 MNHNS and CDR2 SASEGT come from the germline V gene. CDR3 DNA sequence: TGTGCCAGCAGTGTGGGACAGGGGCAAGAGACCCAGTACTTC. Translating it yields CASSVGQGQETQYF.

V and J are TRBV28 and TRBJ2-7; 7 nucleotides match TRBD1. There are 14 residues in the CDR3. The V and J ends lost 5 bases and 0 bases, in that order; junction bases with no gene match: 4. Germline CDR1 and CDR2: MDHEN and SYDVKM. CDR3 DNA sequence: TGTGCCAGCAGTGCCGACAGGGCCTCCTACGAGCAGTACTTC. Encoded protein: CASSADRASYEQYF.

The chain combines TRBV5-1 with TRBJ2-5; 7 bases fit TRBD1. This CDR3 has 14 amino acids. Germline lookup yields CDR1 SGHRS and CDR2 YFSETQ. With V trimmed by 7 bases and J by 5 bases, 11 bases remained unmatched. The CDR3 coding sequence is TGCGCCAGCCACAGGGGCCCCGTTGGGGAGACCCAGTACTTC. It translates to CASHRGPVGETQYF.

The chain couples TRBV14 to TRBJ2-3; 13 bases line up with TRBD2. Germline loops: CDR1 SGHDN, CDR2 FVKESK. With 4 bases clipped from V and 0 bases from J, the junction kept 10 bases outside the gene matches. The CDR3 contains 19 residues. The CDR3 DNA is TGTGCCAGCAGCCCGTCCGGGACTAGCGGGATTCATAGCACAGATACGCAGTATTTT. Its translation: CASSPSGTSGIHSTDTQYF.

CDR3 in amino acids: CASSLNRVSTDTQYF. The DNA for the CDR3 is TGTGCCAGCAGCCTTAACAGGGTTAGCACAGATACGCAGTATTTT. The V gene is TRBV11-2, the J gene TRBJ2-3; possibly TRBD1 for D (6 bases). In germline, CDR1 is SGHAT, CDR2 FQNNGV. Trimming left V 5 bases short and J 0 bases short, with 12 bases between. This CDR3 is 15 amino acids long.

The rearrangement uses TRBV5-6 and TRBJ1-2; no clear D. This CDR3 is 12 amino acids long. V lost 4 bases, J lost 7 bases, and 11 bases lay in between. Germline CDR1 is SGHDT and CDR2 is YYEEEE. The CDR3 DNA is TGTGCCAGCAGCCTGGGGAACACTGGCTACACCTTC. It codes for CASSLGNTGYTF. The complete variable domain, with remaining parts taken from reference TRBV5-6 and TRBJ1-2, reads DAGVTQSPTHLIKTRGQQVTLRCSPKSGHDTVSWYQQALGQGPQFIFQYYEEEERQRGNFPDRFSGHQFPNYSSELNVNALLLGDSALYLCASSLGNTGYTFGSGTRLTVV.

This clone came up once. The chain has TRBV19 and TRBJ1-2, with no clear D. V gave up 5 bases and J gave up 6 bases, with 19 bases separating them. This CDR3 has 15 residues. Germline CDR1 and CDR2: LNHDA and SQIVND (reference sequence). This CDR3 reads CASSPPAPFPDGYTF. The CDR3, as DNA: TGTGCCAGTAGTCCTCCGGCCCCCTTCCCGGATGGCTACACCTTC.

V gene TRBV6-1 combines with J gene TRBJ2-7; D is uncertain. Trimming took 5 bases from V and 5 from J, leaving 13 bases between them. This CDR3 contains 13 residues. Germline CDR1 is MNHNS and CDR2 is SASEGT. CDR3 bases: TGTGCCAGCAGTAACCCGTTTCCCAACGAGCAGTACTTC. This sequence encodes CASSNPFPNEQYF.

This chain joins TRBV6-1 and TRBJ1-2; the D gene is possibly TRBD1 (5 bases). V was shortened by 4 bases and J by 14 bases, with 14 bases between the two germline ends. This CDR3 has 11 amino acids. Germline V gene lookup returns CDR1 MNHNS and CDR2 SASEGT. For the CDR3, the DNA is TGTGCCAGCAGTGCGGGCGGACAAGTAACCTTC. Amino acids: CASSAGGQVTF.